This TCR beta chain is from a study of T-cell memory formation after mild COVID-19. Turning to the study itself: TCR clusters were largely donor specific. Study results and caveats: CM and EM subsets held most contracting CD4+ clones; EMRA held CD8+ ones. Memory from before infection featured some responding clones, which suggests cross-reactive memory joined.

Using its own MiXCR run on the 5' RACE reads, TCRdb lists one record per CDR3 protein. Among more than 300,000 distinct CDR3 sequences listed, roughly 20% were seen once. This clonotype occurred a few times. Its specificity is not known. Germline lookup yields CDR1 DFQATT and CDR2 SNEGSKA (reference sequence). Trimming shortened V by 1 base and J by 5 bases, and 14 bases separated the two germline ends. The CDR3 extends over 15 amino acids. Sample: PBMCs or a T cell subset sorted from them (not recorded which). The chain links TRBV20-1 to TRBJ2-2, with D possibly matching TRBD2 (6 bases). This TCR came from a man between 18 and 35 years old who had mild COVID-19 (a few samples of this study predate the infection). Cell type and time point are not known. CDR3 residues: CSARAAGRITGELFF. In DNA form, the CDR3 reads TGCAGTGCTAGAGCCGCCGGGAGAATTACCGGGGAGCTGTTTTTT.